The 22 T cell receptor beta chains in this list originate from one sample, sequenced in a study of cytomegalovirus exposure and HLA in healthy donors. The PCR ran on 60 Vbeta and 13 Jbeta primers. Produced via immunoSEQ multiplex PCR; TCRdb's table is partial and in-frame only. The sample consists of 130,000 to 150,000 clones, less than 80% of them appearing once. Sequenced input: PBMCs. The receptor set was obtained from a woman in her forties or fifties in good health and CMV-seropositive.

V and J are TRBV4-2 and TRBJ2-2, with D possibly matching TRBD1 (6 bases). Trimming shortened V by 4 bases and J by 4 bases, and 10 bases separated the two germline ends. Germline lookup yields CDR1 LGHNA and CDR2 YNFKEQ. The CDR3 contains 14 residues. The CDR3 loop is CASSPQGITGELFF. The CDR3 DNA sequence: TGTGCCAGCAGCCCTCAGGGGATCACCGGGGAGCTGTTTTTT.

The rearrangement joins TRBV27 to TRBJ2-2; D is perhaps TRBD2 (6 bases). CDR3 length: 15 residues. Trimming cost V 6 bases and J 1 base, with 12 bases left between them. Per germline, CDR1 MNHEY and CDR2 SMNVEV (reference sequence). The DNA for the CDR3 is TGTGCCAGCAGCGTGACTAGTTTGAACACCGGGGAGCTGTTTTTT. Translation: CASSVTSLNTGELFF.

The rearrangement joins TRBV9 to TRBJ1-3; D is undetermined. The CDR3 is made up of 13 amino acids. Trimming removed 4 bases at V and 2 bases at J, with 7 bases between. CDR1 and CDR2 (germline): SGDLS, YYNGEE. CDR3 DNA: TGTGCCAGCAGCCCCCCTACTGGAAACACCATATATTTT. Translating it yields CASSPPTGNTIYF.

V usage is TRBV9 and J usage is TRBJ2-3; 8 bases line up with TRBD1. Germline V CDR1 and CDR2: SGDLS, YYNGEE. The V segment lost 3 bases and the J segment 4 bases; nucleotides outside the gene matches: 7. CDR3 size: 15 residues. The CDR3 sequence: CASSGGQGIADTQYF. The CDR3 bases are TGTGCCAGCAGCGGCGGACAGGGTATCGCAGATACGCAGTATTTT.

The CDR3 DNA follows: TGTGCCAGCAGCCCCGGGACTAGCGGGGGTAGCTACGAGCAGTACTTC. This encodes CASSPGTSGGSYEQYF. The V call is TRBV7-9, the J call TRBJ2-7, with 14 bases lining up with TRBD2. V gave up 5 bases and J gave up 3 bases; unmatched junction bases: 6. Germline V lookup: CDR1 SEHNR, CDR2 FQNEAQ (reference sequence). The CDR3 is 16 residues long.

The chain couples TRBV5-4 to TRBJ1-2; 8 bases align to TRBD1. Trimming cost V 3 bases and J 9 bases; bases outside gene matches: 4. The CDR3 extends over 12 amino acids. The germline gives CDR1 SGHNT, CDR2 YYREEE (reference sequence). The CDR3, as DNA: TGTGCCAGCAGCTCGACAGGGGAGAGCTACACCTTC. It encodes CASSSTGESYTF.

The rearrangement joins TRBV28 to TRBJ2-7; TRBD2 matches at 10 bases. This CDR3 spans 14 amino acids. Germline V gives CDR1 MDHEN, CDR2 SYDVKM. Trimming removed 7 bases from V and 0 bases from J; junction bases left unmatched: 3. The CDR3 nucleotides read TGTGCCAGCAACCTAGCGGGGGCCTCCTACGAGCAGTACTTC. Its protein product is CASNLAGASYEQYF.

The CDR3 DNA follows: TGTGCCAGCAGTTACGGTCTAGCGGGGAAGGAAGAGCAGTTCTTC. Residues: CASSYGLAGKEEQFF. This chain uses TRBV6-5 with TRBJ2-1; 9 bases are a match to TRBD2. CDR1 MNHEY and CDR2 SVGAGI come from the germline V gene. The CDR3 sequence is 15 residues long. The V and J ends lost 2 bases and 10 bases, in that order; junction bases with no gene match: 9.

This clone came up once. The chain employs TRBV28 and TRBJ2-5; weak D call: TRBD1 (6 bases). Germline V gene sequence: CDR1 MDHEN, CDR2 SYDVKM. V was trimmed by 4 bases and J by 5 bases, leaving 11 bases between them. This CDR3 has 13 amino acids. The CDR3 sequence is CASSSQGWETQYF. In nucleotides, the CDR3 is TGTGCCAGCAGTTCACAGGGCTGGGAGACCCAGTACTTC. The variable domain in full, with the rest retrieved from reference TRBV28 and TRBJ2-5, is DVKVTQSSRYLVKRTGEKVFLECVQDMDHENMFWYRQDPGLGLRLIYFSYDVKMKEKGDIPEGYSVSREKKERFSLILESASTNQTSMYLCASSSQGWETQYFGPGTRLLVL.

The chain is built from TRBV28 and TRBJ1-1; D call uncertain. CDR1 MDHEN and CDR2 SYDVKM come from the germline V gene. This CDR3 has 12 amino acids. Trimming cost V 8 bases and J 1 base, with 8 bases left between them. The CDR3 DNA sequence: TGTGCCAGCCGACTGTCGAACACTGAAGCTTTCTTT. Protein sequence: CASRLSNTEAFF.

The chain couples TRBV5-1 to TRBJ2-7; 8 bases align to TRBD2. With 0 bases clipped from V and 5 bases from J, the junction kept 4 bases outside the gene matches. The CDR3 sequence is 14 residues long. CDR1 and CDR2 (germline): SGHRS, YFSETQ. The CDR3 nucleotides are TGCGCCAGCAGCTTGGGGGTAGCGGGGAACGAGCAGTACTTC. Translated: CASSLGVAGNEQYF.

The chain has TRBV2 and TRBJ2-2; 9 bases align to TRBD2. CDR1 is SNHLY and CDR2 is FYNNEI in the germline V gene. The CDR3 has 14 residues. The J segment lost 8 bases and the V segment lost 6 bases, leaving 7 bases of the junction unmatched. The chain's CDR3 is CASRSGGSRGELFF. The CDR3 nucleotides are TGTGCCAGCAGGAGCGGGGGGTCCCGAGGGGAGCTGTTTTTT.

V is TRBV2 and J is TRBJ1-1; 11 bases are shared with TRBD1. The CDR3 covers 15 residues. The V gene's germline CDR1 is SNHLY and CDR2 FYNNEI. The ends lost 7 bases at V and 1 base at J; junction bases unmatched: 5. The CDR3 loop is CASTGQGVRNTEAFF. Here the CDR3 DNA reads TGTGCCAGCACGGGACAGGGGGTCAGGAACACTGAAGCTTTCTTT.

The chain is built from TRBV7-9 and TRBJ2-3; unclear D gene. Germline lookup yields CDR1 SEHNR and CDR2 FQNEAQ (reference sequence). The CDR3 consists of 13 residues. The V end lost 5 bases, the J end lost 3 bases, and 9 bases lay between the germline ends. As DNA, the CDR3 is TGTGCCAGCAGCAGCGAAGGAACAGATACGCAGTATTTT. Its protein product is CASSSEGTDTQYF.

The chain carries TRBV9 and TRBJ2-1, with D perhaps TRBD2 (5 bases). CDR3 length: 14 residues. The germline CDR1 and CDR2 sequences are SGDLS and YYNGEE. V lost 4 bases and J 0 bases, leaving 8 bases between the germline ends. CDR3 bases: TGTGCCAGCAGCCAGCGGAGCTCCTACAATGAGCAGTTCTTC. Residues: CASSQRSSYNEQFF.

This clone is a singleton in its sample. The rearrangement uses TRBV7-6 and TRBJ2-1, with 12 bases lining up with TRBD2. The junction had 1 base not matched to a gene; V was cut back by 0 bases and J by 4 bases. CDR1 and CDR2 from the germline V gene are SGHVS and FNYEAQ. The CDR3 has 16 amino acids. CDR3 nucleotides: TGTGCCAGCAGCTTAGCCCTAGCGGGGGGGTACAATGAGCAGTTCTTC. Translating it yields CASSLALAGGYNEQFF.

The CDR3, as DNA: TGCAGCGTTGAAGATCAGATGCCGCAGTTCTTC. This translates into CSVEDQMPQFF. The chain links TRBV29-1 to TRBJ2-1; D is unresolved. V lost 0 bases, J lost 12 bases, and 9 bases lay in between. Germline CDR1 and CDR2: SQVTM and ANQGSEA. CDR3 size: 11 residues.

This chain connects TRBV7-8 to TRBJ2-7, with TRBD2 identical over 11 bases. Germline V gene lookup returns CDR1 SGHVS and CDR2 FQNEAQ. This CDR3 has 16 amino acids. The J segment lost 0 bases and the V segment lost 4 bases, leaving 5 bases of the junction unmatched. The CDR3 DNA is TGTGCCAGCAGCTCCCCTAGCGGGGGGACCTCCTACGAGCAGTACTTC. It is translated as CASSSPSGGTSYEQYF.

This clone came up a few times. This rearrangement joins TRBV28 to TRBJ1-6; TRBD1 might be the D (6 bases). V lost 1 base, J lost 10 bases, and 11 bases lay in between. The CDR3 loop spans 14 amino acids. Looked up from germline, CDR1 is MDHEN and CDR2 is SYDVKM. The CDR3 DNA reads TGTGCCAGCAGTTTATACAGGGTTGGATCACCCCTCCACTTT. This sequence encodes CASSLYRVGSPLHF.

This clone appeared once. The rearrangement uses TRBV30 and TRBJ1-1, with D possibly matching TRBD1 (5 bases). Deletions cut 0 bases from V and 6 bases from J, with 14 bases between. The germline V gene encodes CDR1 GTSNPN and CDR2 SVGIG (reference sequence). The CDR3 has 14 residues. Here the CDR3 DNA reads TGTGCCTGGAGTGTCACTGGGGGAGGCGCTGAAGCTTTCTTT. Encoded protein: CAWSVTGGGAEAFF.

V is TRBV28 and J is TRBJ2-1; 8 bases are shared with TRBD1. The CDR3 consists of 12 residues. CDR1 is MDHEN and CDR2 is SYDVKM in the germline V gene. After removal of 5 bases from V and 13 bases from J, the junction contained 7 bases not matched to a gene. DNA of the CDR3: TGTGCCAGCAGTAGTACAGGGGGATTTCAGTTCTTC. The encoded protein is CASSSTGGFQFF.

The chain combines TRBV27 with TRBJ2-2; D is ambiguous. V shed 10 bases and J shed 1 base, with 10 bases lying between them. Germline assignment: CDR1 MNHEY and CDR2 SMNVEV (reference sequence). This CDR3 has 13 residues. CDR3: CATTLGNTGELFF. The CDR3 nucleotides are TGTGCCACTACCCTCGGGAACACCGGGGAGCTGTTTTTT.